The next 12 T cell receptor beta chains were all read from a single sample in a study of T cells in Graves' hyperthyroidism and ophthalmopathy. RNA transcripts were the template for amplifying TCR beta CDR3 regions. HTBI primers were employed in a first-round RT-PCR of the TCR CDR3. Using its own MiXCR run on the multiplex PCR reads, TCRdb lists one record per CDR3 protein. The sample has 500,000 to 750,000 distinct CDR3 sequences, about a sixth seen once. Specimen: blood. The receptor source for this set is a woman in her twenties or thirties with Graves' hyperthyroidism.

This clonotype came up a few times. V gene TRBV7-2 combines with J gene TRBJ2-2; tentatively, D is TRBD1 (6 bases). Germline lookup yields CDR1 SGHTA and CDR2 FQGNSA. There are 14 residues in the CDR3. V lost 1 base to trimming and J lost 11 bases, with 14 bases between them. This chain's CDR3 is CASSLVQGIEELFF. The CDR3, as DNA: TGTGCCAGCAGCTTAGTTCAGGGGATCGAAGAGCTGTTTTTT. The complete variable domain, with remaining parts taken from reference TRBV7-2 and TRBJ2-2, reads GAGVSQSPSNKVTEKGKDVELRCDPISGHTALYWYRQSLGQGLEFLIYFQGNSAPDKSGLPSDRFSAERTGGSVSTLTIQRTQQEDSAVYLCASSLVQGIEELFFGEGSRLTVL.

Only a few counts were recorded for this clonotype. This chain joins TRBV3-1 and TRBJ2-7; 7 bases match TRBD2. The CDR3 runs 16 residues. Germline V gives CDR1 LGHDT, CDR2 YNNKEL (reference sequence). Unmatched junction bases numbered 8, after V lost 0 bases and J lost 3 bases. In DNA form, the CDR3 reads TGTGCCAGCAGCCAAGATGAGGCTAGCGGCATCTACGAGCAGTACTTC. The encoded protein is CASSQDEASGIYEQYF.

The CDR3 sequence: CASRDRRSVVFGYTF. The CDR3 nucleotides read TGCGCCAGCCGGGACAGGAGGAGCGTGGTTTTTGGCTACACCTTC. The chain combines TRBV10-2 with TRBJ1-2, with TRBD1 matching over 8 bases. Germline CDR1 WSHSY, CDR2 SAAADI. The CDR3 length is 15 residues. After removal of 8 bases from V and 7 bases from J, the junction contained 15 bases not matched to a gene.

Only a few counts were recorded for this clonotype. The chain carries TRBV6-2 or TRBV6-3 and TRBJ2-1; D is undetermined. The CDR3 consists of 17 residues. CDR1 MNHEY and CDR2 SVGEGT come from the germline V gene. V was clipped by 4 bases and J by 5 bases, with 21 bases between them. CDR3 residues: CASSSLLPSIRNNEQFF. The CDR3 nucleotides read TGTGCCAGCAGTTCTCTTCTGCCATCAATCCGAAACAATGAGCAGTTCTTC.

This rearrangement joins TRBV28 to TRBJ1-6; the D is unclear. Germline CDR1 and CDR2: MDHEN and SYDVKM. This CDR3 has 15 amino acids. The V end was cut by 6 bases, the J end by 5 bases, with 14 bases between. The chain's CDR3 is CASRASGRNNSPLHF. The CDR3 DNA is TGTGCCAGCAGAGCTTCCGGAAGGAATAATTCACCCCTCCACTTT.

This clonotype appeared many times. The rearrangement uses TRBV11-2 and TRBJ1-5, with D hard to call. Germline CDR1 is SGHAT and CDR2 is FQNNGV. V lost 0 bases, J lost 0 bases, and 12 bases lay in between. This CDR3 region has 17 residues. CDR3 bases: TGTGCCAGCAGCTTAGATGCACGGGTCCTTAGCAATCAGCCCCAGCATTTT. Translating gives CASSLDARVLSNQPQHF.

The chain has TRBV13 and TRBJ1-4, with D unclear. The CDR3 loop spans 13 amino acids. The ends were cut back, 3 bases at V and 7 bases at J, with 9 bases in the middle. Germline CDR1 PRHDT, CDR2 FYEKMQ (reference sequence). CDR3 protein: CASSFMGGEKLFF. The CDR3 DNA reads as TGTGCCAGCAGCTTCATGGGCGGTGAAAAACTGTTTTTT. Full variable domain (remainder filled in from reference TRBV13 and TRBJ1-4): AAGVIQSPRHLIKEKRETATLKCYPIPRHDTVYWYQQGPGQDPQFLISFYEKMQSDKGSIPDRFSAQQFSDYHSELNMSSLELGDSALYFCASSFMGGEKLFFGSGTQLSVL.

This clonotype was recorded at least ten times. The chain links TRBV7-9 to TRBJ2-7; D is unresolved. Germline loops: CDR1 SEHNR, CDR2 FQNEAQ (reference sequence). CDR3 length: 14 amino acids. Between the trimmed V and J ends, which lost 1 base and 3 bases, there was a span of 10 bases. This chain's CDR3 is CASSLEVSGYEQYF. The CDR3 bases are TGTGCCAGCAGCTTAGAGGTCTCAGGCTACGAGCAGTACTTC.

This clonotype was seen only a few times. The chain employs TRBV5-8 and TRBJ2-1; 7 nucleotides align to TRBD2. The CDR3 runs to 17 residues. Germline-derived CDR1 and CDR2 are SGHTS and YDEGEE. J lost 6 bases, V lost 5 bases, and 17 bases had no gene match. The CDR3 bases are TGTGCCAGCAGTCCAAATTTAGGCGGGAGAGGTTTCAATGAGCAGTTCTTC. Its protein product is CASSPNLGGRGFNEQFF.

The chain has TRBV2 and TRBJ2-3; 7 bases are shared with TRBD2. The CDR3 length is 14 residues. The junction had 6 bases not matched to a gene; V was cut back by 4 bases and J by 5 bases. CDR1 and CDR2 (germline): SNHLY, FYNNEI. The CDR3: CASSVWAGVDTQYF. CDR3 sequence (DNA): TGTGCCAGCAGTGTCTGGGCGGGAGTAGATACGCAGTATTTT.

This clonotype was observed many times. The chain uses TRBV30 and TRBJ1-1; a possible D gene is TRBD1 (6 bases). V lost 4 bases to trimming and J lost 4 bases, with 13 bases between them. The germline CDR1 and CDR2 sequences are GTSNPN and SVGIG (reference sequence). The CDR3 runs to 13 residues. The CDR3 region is CAWTVWGATEAFF. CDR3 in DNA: TGTGCCTGGACTGTATGGGGGGCCACTGAAGCTTTCTTT.

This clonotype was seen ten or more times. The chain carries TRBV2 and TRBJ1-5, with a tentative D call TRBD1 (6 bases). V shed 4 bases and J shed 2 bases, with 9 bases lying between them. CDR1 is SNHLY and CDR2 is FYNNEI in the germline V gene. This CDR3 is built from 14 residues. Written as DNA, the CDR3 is TGTGCCAGCAGTGCAGGGGTGGGCAATCAGCCCCAGCATTTT. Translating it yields CASSAGVGNQPQHF.